A single sample is the source of the 13 T cell receptor beta chains below, sequenced in a study of cytomegalovirus exposure and HLA in healthy donors listed by TCRdb under 2017. Receptor amplification or capture employed the immunoSEQ multiplex PCR assay. For the multiplex PCR, a mixture combining 60 forward primers for TCR Vbeta segments and 13 reverse primers for TCR Jbeta segments was used. The immuneACCESS repertoire file appears here via TCRdb, limited to in-frame rearrangements. These files lack a portion of the clones; in checked studies, under half of the deficit traces to unresolved V genes, and the cause of the others is not known. For this sample there are over 150,000 clones; over 80% appear just once. The ten largest clones take up around 2% of the sample. The sequenced sample consisted of PBMCs. The receptors were gathered from a human donor in good health.

The chain links TRBV7-9 to TRBJ2-6, with D unclear. The V end was cut by 7 bases, the J end by 0 bases, with 10 bases between. The CDR3 spans 15 residues. Germline-derived CDR1 and CDR2 are SEHNR and FQNEAQ (reference sequence). This CDR3 reads CASKPPGSGANVLTF. CDR3 bases: TGTGCCAGCAAGCCACCGGGCTCTGGGGCCAACGTCCTGACTTTC.

The rearrangement uses TRBV7-2 and TRBJ2-3; 7 bases are shared with TRBD2. Losses at the gene ends were 4 bases for V and 6 bases for J; bases not matched to a gene: 7. Looked up from germline, CDR1 is SGHTA and CDR2 is FQGNSA. The CDR3 length is 14 residues. For the CDR3, the DNA is TGTGCCAGCAGCTCCCGGGGAGGGTTGGATACGCAGTATTTT. Encoded protein: CASSSRGGLDTQYF.

V and J are TRBV2 and TRBJ1-1; D is perhaps TRBD1 (6 bases). The CDR3 length is 13 residues. V was pared by 8 bases and J by 5 bases, with 15 bases between. CDR1 is SNHLY, CDR2 FYNNEI, per germline. The CDR3 here is CASAKGERTEAFF. The CDR3 DNA follows: TGTGCCAGCGCAAAGGGGGAACGGACTGAAGCTTTCTTT.

The chain has TRBV6-6 and TRBJ1-2; the match to TRBD1 covers 7 bases. CDR3 length: 15 amino acids. The germline V gene has CDR1 MNHNY and CDR2 SVGAGI (reference sequence). Unmatched junction bases numbered 7, after V lost 2 bases and J lost 4 bases. DNA of the CDR3: TGTGCCAGCAGTTACCCGCCGGGACAGCTCTATGGCTACACCTTC. Residues: CASSYPPGQLYGYTF.

The chain links TRBV11-2 to TRBJ1-5; unclear D gene. The CDR3 covers 16 residues. Germline V gene sequence: CDR1 SGHAT, CDR2 FQNNGV. Trimming took 10 bases from V and 0 from J, leaving 19 bases between them. The CDR3 protein is CAKREPEGYSNQPQHF. The CDR3 DNA follows: TGTGCCAAACGGGAGCCCGAGGGTTATAGCAATCAGCCCCAGCATTTT. Looking up the rest from reference TRBV11-2 and TRBJ1-5 gives the full variable domain: EAGVAQSPRYKIIEKRQSVAFWCNPISGHATLYWYQQILGQGPKLLIQFQNNGVVDDSQLPKDRFSAERLKGVDSTLKIQPAKLEDSAVYLCAKREPEGYSNQPQHFGDGTRLSIL.

J is TRBJ1-6 and V is TRBV6-5, with TRBD1 identical over 7 bases. In germline, CDR1 is MNHEY, CDR2 SVGAGI. After removal of 7 bases from V and 9 bases from J, the junction contained 6 bases not matched to a gene. The CDR3 totals 13 residues. The CDR3 DNA is TGTGCCAGCAACCGGGACAGAGGTTCACCCCTCCACTTT. Its translation is CASNRDRGSPLHF.

The DNA of the CDR3 is TGTGCCAGCAGCCAGACCCTAACAGGGTACGAGACCCAGTACTTC. This codes for CASSQTLTGYETQYF. The rearrangement joins TRBV9 to TRBJ2-5; tentative D call: TRBD1 (6 bases). Germline V gives CDR1 SGDLS, CDR2 YYNGEE. The CDR3 contains 15 residues. Trimming stripped 4 bases from V and 5 bases from J, with 18 bases between.

This chain links TRBV9 with TRBJ1-2, with TRBD1 identical over 9 bases. CDR1 is SGDLS and CDR2 is YYNGEE in the germline V gene. This CDR3 has 17 residues. V trimming: 1 base; J trimming: 4 bases; junction bases outside the gene matches: 11. The CDR3 nucleotides are TGTGCCAGCAGCGTATCAGGGACAGGGTTCGATGCCTATGGCTACACCTTC. Its translation is CASSVSGTGFDAYGYTF. Full variable domain (rest looked up from reference TRBV9 and TRBJ1-2): DSGVTQTPKHLITATGQRVTLRCSPRSGDLSVYWYQQSLDQGLQFLIQYYNGEERAKGNILERFSAQQFPDLHSELNLSSLELGDSALYFCASSVSGTGFDAYGYTFGSGTRLTVV.

The V gene is TRBV6-5, the J gene TRBJ2-3; 8 bases are a match to TRBD2. The CDR3 consists of 15 residues. The trim removed 6 bases at V and 0 bases at J, leaving 5 bases unmatched. Germline CDR1 is MNHEY and CDR2 is SVGAGI. DNA of the CDR3: TGTGCCAGCAGCCCTAGCGGGTCTAGCACAGATACGCAGTATTTT. Protein product: CASSPSGSSTDTQYF.

This rearrangement joins TRBV15 to TRBJ2-7, with TRBD1 matching over 9 bases. V shed 4 bases, J shed 4 bases, and the junction held 8 bases outside the gene matches. Germline CDR1 and CDR2: LNHNV and YYDKDF (reference sequence). The length of the CDR3 is 15 residues. The CDR3 DNA reads as TGTGCCACCAGCATCATTGGGACAGGGTTTTACGAGCAGTACTTC. It encodes CATSIIGTGFYEQYF.

The chain combines TRBV7-9 with TRBJ2-5; D gene uncertain. This CDR3 spans 12 amino acids. Germline CDR1 SEHNR, CDR2 FQNEAQ (reference sequence). V was pared by 5 bases and J by 4 bases, with 8 bases between. The CDR3 sequence is CASSDIGETQYF. As DNA, the CDR3 is TGTGCCAGCAGCGACATCGGAGAGACCCAGTACTTC.

This clone was found a few times. The gene calls are TRBV6-6 and TRBJ2-3; 10 nucleotides agree with TRBD2. The germline V gene has CDR1 MNHNY and CDR2 SVGAGI (reference sequence). The CDR3 totals 14 residues. Trimming at V came to 8 bases and at J to 6 bases, leaving 8 bases not matched to a gene. CDR3 nucleotide sequence: TGTGCCAGCGGTGGGGCTAGCGGGGGTGATACGCAGTATTTT. Its translation: CASGGASGGDTQYF.

The V gene is TRBV18, the J gene TRBJ1-2; 9 positions agree with TRBD1. Germline loops: CDR1 KGHSH, CDR2 LQKENI. Trimming took 3 bases from V and 0 from J; bases not matched to a gene: 5. This CDR3 spans 16 amino acids. The CDR3 DNA is TGTGCCAGCTCACCTGGGACAGGGTTATCTAACTATGGCTACACCTTC. Encoded protein: CASSPGTGLSNYGYTF.